This TCR beta chain derives from a study of T cell responses to AZD1222 COVID-19 vaccine. Libraries were prepared by immunoSEQ multiplex PCR; TCRdb keeps only in-frame clonotypes and omits some of them. The sample has about 99,000 clones, roughly nine tenths seen once; the top ten hold about 9%. The V end lost 5 bases, the J end lost 4 bases, and 12 bases lay between the germline ends. From germline, CDR1 is MDHEN and CDR2 SYDVKM. CDR3 length: 14 residues. This receptor was taken from an adult who received the AZD1222 COVID-19 vaccine. V usage is TRBV28 and J usage is TRBJ1-3, with D perhaps TRBD1 (5 bases). Source: peripheral blood, taken 28 days after the second AZD1222 dose. The CDR3 reads CASSPTRDGNTIYF. The CDR3 DNA reads TGTGCCAGCAGTCCCACCAGGGACGGAAACACCATATATTTT. The full variable domain, its missing parts supplied by reference TRBV28 and TRBJ1-3, is DVKVTQSSRYLVKRTGEKVFLECVQDMDHENMFWYRQDPGLGLRLIYFSYDVKMKEKGDIPEGYSVSREKKERFSLILESASTNQTSMYLCASSPTRDGNTIYFGEGSWLTVV.